This T cell receptor (beta chain) originates from a study of blood T cells in healthy people across ages. This CDR3 comprises 16 residues. CDR1 MDHEN and CDR2 SYDVKM come from the germline V gene. V lost 2 bases and J lost 2, with 16 bases in between. Of note for this clonotype: Its antigen is as yet unknown.

Overall study findings and caveats: Long-lived donors had more naive CD4+ cells and higher diversity than aged donors.

PCR was performed a second time for about 7 to 12 cycles using a sample-barcoded 5' primer and a J-beta primer mix. TCRdb analysed the 5' RACE reads with MiXCR anew, one entry per CDR3 protein. Among around 850,000 distinct CDR3 sequences listed, roughly 34% were seen once. In each sample, at least 6.5 million PBMCs were isolated. What was sequenced was blood. V usage is TRBV28 and J usage is TRBJ2-7; either TRBD1 or TRBD2 may supply D (6 bases each). The sequence was collected from a man between 18 and 35 years old in good health. CDR3 amino acids: CASSLETGGTPYEQYF. DNA of the CDR3: TGTGCCAGCAGTTTAGAGACAGGAGGGACCCCCTACGAGCAGTACTTC. The full variable domain, rest sourced from reference TRBV28 and TRBJ2-7, is DVKVTQSSRYLVKRTGEKVFLECVQDMDHENMFWYRQDPGLGLRLIYFSYDVKMKEKGDIPEGYSVSREKKERFSLILESASTNQTSMYLCASSLETGGTPYEQYFGPGTRLTVT.